Reported below is one T cell receptor beta chain. Only a few counts were recorded for this clone. Its antigen is not yet known. Nothing much larger sits one base from this clone, and base qualities are not available. Libraries were made using the immunoSEQ multiplex PCR assay. For the multiplex PCR, a mixture combining 60 forward primers for TCR Vbeta segments and 13 reverse primers for TCR Jbeta segments was used. Amplification of the CDR3 region of rearranged TCR beta genes was performed with a multiplex PCR assay on genomic DNA. The Illumina HiSeq System was used to sequence the amplified TCR beta libraries as 87-base-pair reads. As for how the authors treated the data: In a later analysis, approximately 74 million unique TCR beta chains were counted across the 500 to 700 repertoires, and around 10 million of these chains were shared by at least two donors. Raw reads were error-corrected and collapsed into unique sequences by a nearest-neighbor algorithm in which closely related sequences were merged to remove PCR and sequencing errors. CDR3 sequences were aligned to IMGT reference sequences to assign V, D and J gene segments. For a sequence to be retained, at least a six-nucleotide match to both a V gene segment and a J gene segment was required. A rearrangement was called productive if the CDR3 had no stop codons and remained in frame with V and J, and every other rearrangement was called non-productive. Following IMGT convention, CDR3 was defined as the stretch from the second conserved V-encoded cysteine up to the conserved J-encoded phenylalanine. Sequences without an unambiguous match to a single V gene segment were excluded from the earlier analysis of over 500 of the donors. An earlier analysis of fewer than 650 of the donors classified V segments as functional when productive rearrangements were above 56.7% and as segregating when the standard deviation between donors was above 5%. To diagnose cytomegalovirus status from the catalog of TCR beta chain sequences, a statistical classification framework was built. In a later analysis, V and J genes were assigned by comparing TCR nucleotide sequences against IMGT/GENE-DB human TR gene sequences. Using the TCRdist pipeline, a later analysis assigned CDR3 sequences along with most-parsimonious VDJ recombination scenarios. In a later analysis, every TCR beta chain was defined by the combination of its CDR3 amino acid sequence and its V-gene family, and reads without a unique V-gene family were dropped. In a later analysis, 500 to 650 highly shared, low-generation-probability nucleotide sequences were removed to address suspected cross-contamination and a sequencing artifact. In a later analysis, a clonal expansion index for each public chain was calculated from normalized within-repertoire ranks of inferred template counts. Generation probabilities in a later analysis came from a VDJ recombination model fitted to out-of-frame rearrangements, and those results were checked against IGoR. In a later analysis, TCR-TCR, TCR-HLA and TCR-CMV co-occurrence was scored with hypergeometric tests, and a repertoire-size bias correction was applied to TCR pairs. In a later analysis, false discovery rates were estimated by permuting HLA or CMV assignments 20 times. In a later analysis, co-occurring TCRs were grouped with DBSCAN, and TCRdist sequence similarity was added when clustering was performed within HLA-allele-positive subsets. Repertoires with fewer than 30,000 or more than 120,000 public chains, plus five repertoires with anomalous nucleotide sharing, were excluded from co-occurrence clustering. The table comes from immuneACCESS by way of TCRdb, which keeps in-frame sequences with V and J called. Part of the clones is missing from these tables; in studies checked, under half for an unresolved V gene and the rest for unknown reasons. V, J and clone size reflect that table, while D and trimming were determined from the DNA. In this sample the table shows over 130,000 clones, roughly 72% of which occur a single time. Of the sample, 1.5% to 2% is held by the ten largest clones.

The cohort consisted of 666 healthy bone marrow donors. All cohort members were sampled while nominally healthy, although unrecorded immune exposures were likely present. The donor was CMV seronegative and was included in the group of 352 seronegative cohort members. Every donor gave a peripheral blood sample, and the peripheral blood mononuclear cells from that sample were used for TCR beta sequencing. The Qiagen DNeasy Blood Extraction Kit was used to extract genomic DNA from the blood cell samples. This specimen belongs to a study of cytomegalovirus exposure and HLA in healthy donors (dated by TCRdb to the late 2010s). With respect to the entire study: In an earlier analysis of approximately 500 of the donors, 276 Gb of sequence data and just under 120 million unique TCR beta sequences from about 180 million T cells were reported. Roughly 300 gigabases of sequencing data and around 85 million unique TCR sequences made up an early release that covered fewer than 650 HLA-typed donors. Of the 350 to 450 genotyped donors, less than 85% were placed in the genetic ancestry cluster associated with self-reported Caucasian donors. The study aimed to test whether signatures of past pathogen exposure could be identified by cataloging public T cell receptors. The T cell repertoires of around 730 subjects were profiled by immunosequencing and related to cytomegalovirus serostatus. A separate validation cohort of over 95 different subjects was used in addition to the approximately 700-subject first cohort. To predict cytomegalovirus infection status, the study combined high-throughput TCR immunosequencing, statistical association of individual TCRs with disease status, and machine learning. In a later analysis, previously published TCR beta repertoires from some 640 donors were re-analyzed and high-resolution HLA genotyping was added so that TCR occurrence patterns could be studied. In the later analysis, no new phenotypic data were used to find candidate immune exposures; instead, reliance was placed on TCR beta sequences and their occurrence across donors. To decide whether each TCR beta V gene segment behaved as functional or pseudogenic, an earlier analysis of some 600 of the donors relied on high-throughput TCR beta sequencing. Donor age, sex, ethnicity and CMV serostatus were compiled alongside the repertoire data. A later genetic analysis used genome-wide SNP genotypes for about three fifths of the roughly 700 donors, treating that subset as a discovery cohort. All discovery cohort repertoires had been generated using a single sequencing platform. Class I and class II HLA loci were covered by the typing at four-digit resolution. Typing coverage differed by locus: A, B, C, DRB1 and DQB1 were typed in roughly 629-640 donors, DQA1 in about 560, DPA1 in approximately 610, and DPB1 in around 490. A handful of DR-DQ haplotypes were treated as single units for association and clustering because of strong linkage in the cohort. On average, around 230,000 unique TCR beta nucleotide sequences were sequenced per donor among more than 350 genotyped donors of the cohort, with roughly 18% of those sequences being non-productive.

The germline V gene specifies LGHNA as CDR1 and YSLEER as CDR2. V lost 0 bases and J lost 2 bases, and the count of bases not matched to a germline gene is 10. Including cysteine and phenylalanine, the CDR3 has 18 amino acids. Only the CDR3 DNA stays, 54 bases, in frame from base 1. Overall study outcomes, separate from this receptor: A cluster of highly shared sequence variants was judged likely to represent a technical artifact of the sequencing pipeline. A further reported finding was that TCR beta sequences accurately predicted the HLA-A and HLA-B alleles for most subjects in the first cohort. The earlier analysis of 587 of the donors excluded around 17 rarely observed V segments, including chromosome 9 orphons, because counts were too low. In both the original and validation cohorts, the classifier was reported to diagnose cytomegalovirus status with high specificity and sensitivity. Roughly uniform sequencing depth across donors was assumed in presence/absence analyses, although this assumption may not hold. In a later analysis, HLA-associated TCR beta chains showed more clonal expansion and lower generation probabilities than non-associated chains that were equally common. An earlier analysis of around 540 of the donors showed that most TCR beta V segments appeared in productive rearrangements either about 87% or about 30% of the time, which broadly matched IMGT annotations. According to a later analysis, TCR association rates differed among HLA loci, with DRB1 alleles showing the most associated TCRs and HLA-C alleles showing the fewest. When HLA alleles, especially DR and DQ, strongly co-occurred, attributing TCR associations to individual alleles was difficult. Immune exposure information for the cohort was limited to CMV serostatus. A later analysis reported that several top co-occurrence clusters appeared linked to parvovirus B19, influenza, CMV and Epstein-Barr virus. According to a later analysis, most CMV-associated TCR beta chains appeared to be HLA-restricted, and the HLA associations seemed to be driven largely by CMV exposure. Correlated functional status among segregating V segments might be attributable to linkage disequilibrium, but an unknown experimental factor could not be ruled out. This cohort had only TCR beta chains sequenced, and the lack of alpha or paired-chain data limited which features could be detected. A few of the identified cytomegalovirus-associated TCR beta chains were confirmed in vitro to be specific for cytomegalovirus antigens. An association between a missense DCLRE1C variant and V-gene and J-gene trimming of TCR beta chains was found in a later genetic analysis and replicated in an independent cohort. The authors suggested that the approach could potentially be extended to other disease states and immunological phenotypes. Most TCR sequences were seen in very few donors, while some public TCRs were found in many individuals. Because HLA typing was missing for some donors at each locus, association tests included only the typed subset. A later genetic analysis reported fewer N-insertions in productive TCRs among donors in an Asian-associated ancestry cluster than the roughly 620-donor mean. The study listed 164 TCR beta chains as associated with cytomegalovirus. Some IMGT-functional V segments, including TRBV6-2 and TRBV6-3, could not be told apart with the 87-base-pair reads, so those segments were excluded. A later analysis associated 17,000 or so TCR beta sequences with specific HLA alleles at a false discovery rate of 0.05.

Input material: PBMCs. This receptor was obtained from a man aged 40-55 years in good health and CMV-seronegative. The chain was built from TRBV4-3 and TRBJ2-7; 10 junctional bases match TRBD2. This receptor carries the CDR3 CASSQEGPYSGGTYEQYF. At the DNA level, the sequence is TGCGCCAGCAGCCAAGAGGGACCCTATAGCGGGGGGACCTACGAGCAGTACTTC.